One T cell receptor beta chain is described in this entry. Clinical symptoms, serum thyroxine, TRAb, thyroid ultrasound and orbital computed tomography determined diagnosis. This specimen comes from a study of Graves' ophthalmopathy and Graves' hyperthyroidism. Whole-study context: Ahead of any treatment, peripheral blood was obtained at the initial diagnosis.

Germline lookup yields CDR1 SGHRS and CDR2 YFSETQ. V lost 0 bases and J lost 7, with 10 bases in between. This CDR3 has 13 amino acids. Amplifying from RNA transcripts, the study obtained TCR beta CDR3 regions. Amplification began with first-round RT-PCR using HTBI primers, then second-round multiplex PCR was performed. TCRdb itself ran the multiplex PCR reads through MiXCR, one entry per CDR3 protein. The profile shows over 150,000 distinct CDR3 sequences, 30% to 45% of them singletons. This TCR derives from a woman aged 40 to 55 with Graves' ophthalmopathy. The chain employs TRBV5-1 and TRBJ1-1, with no clear D. Sequencing was carried out using peripheral blood. The CDR3 reads CASSLDYGDEAFF. As DNA, the CDR3 is TGCGCCAGCAGCTTGGATTACGGGGATGAAGCTTTCTTT.